This TCR beta chain was sequenced for a study of molecular identifiers for immune sequencing clone quantification. TCRdb independently ran MiXCR on the PCR reads; one entry per CDR3 protein. The sample comprises around 460,000 distinct CDR3 sequences, 20% to 25% of which are singletons, and around 0.84% rests with the top ten. Germline CDR1 is SGHTA and CDR2 is FQGNSA. The CDR3 sequence is 13 residues long. Deletions cut 1 base from V and 4 bases from J, with 8 bases between. This sequence originates from a human donor in good health. Some libraries in this study had Jurkat cell RNA spiked in. The sequenced material came from naive CD8+ T cells from blood, with Jurkat cell RNA spiked in. Stated subset: FACS-sorted CD8+CD4-CCR7+CD45RA+ naive T cells. The V gene is TRBV7-2, the J gene TRBJ2-7; D uncertain. CDR3 sequence (DNA): TGTGCCAGCAGCTTAGAGTCTCATTACGAGCAGTACTTC. It specifies CASSLESHYEQYF.